One and the same sample provided the 16 T cell receptor beta chains below, sequenced in a study of T cell repertoires in cytomegalovirus infection. No cognate antigen is known for these TCRs. TCRdb processed the reads anew with MiXCR; each CDR3 protein has one entry. The sample records under 500,000 distinct CDR3 sequences, 42% being singletons. The sequencing here drew on cultured PBMCs, taken from culture after CMV antigen stimulation. Receptors were obtained from a human donor in good health (CMV status not recorded). Some clones in this sample may be carry-over from other donors' samples.

The rearrangement uses TRBV19 and TRBJ2-7, with TRBD2 matching over 10 bases. Germline values: CDR1 LNHDA, CDR2 SQIVND (reference sequence). V lost 5 bases and J lost 4; bases outside the gene matches: 8. This CDR3 spans 15 amino acids. The CDR3 loop is CASSASSGSRYEQYF. CDR3 nucleotide sequence: TGTGCCAGTAGTGCATCTAGCGGGAGTAGGTACGAGCAGTACTTC.

The V gene is TRBV11-2, the J gene TRBJ2-7; D perhaps matches TRBD2 (6 bases). Germline CDR1 is SGHAT and CDR2 is FQNNGV. CDR3 length: 12 amino acids. V gave up 8 bases and J gave up 3 bases, with 11 bases separating them. For the CDR3, the DNA is TGTGCCAGCTGGGGGGTTGACTACGAGCAGTACTTC. Protein sequence: CASWGVDYEQYF.

V is TRBV27 and J is TRBJ2-1; 10 bases map to TRBD2. The V gene's germline CDR1 is MNHEY and CDR2 SMNVEV (reference sequence). V lost 2 bases to trimming and J lost 4 bases; unmatched junction nucleotides: 11. The CDR3 loop spans 18 amino acids. The CDR3 DNA reads as TGTGCCAGCAGTTTACACATTCCCGGGACTAGCGTGTACAATGAGCAGTTCTTC. It is translated as CASSLHIPGTSVYNEQFF.

This chain links TRBV7-2 with TRBJ2-2, with 9 bases lining up with TRBD2. This CDR3 region has 14 residues. Losses at the gene ends were 4 bases for V and 6 bases for J; bases not matched to a gene: 3. Germline CDR1 SGHTA, CDR2 FQGNSA. CDR3 protein: CASSSGLAAGELFF. The CDR3 region has the DNA TGTGCCAGCAGCTCGGGACTAGCCGCCGGGGAGCTGTTTTTT.

The rearrangement links TRBV7-2 to TRBJ2-3, with a weak D call TRBD2 (7 bases). Germline-derived CDR1 and CDR2 are SGHTA and FQGNSA. Trimming took 0 bases from V and 6 from J, leaving 13 bases between them. There are 15 residues in the CDR3. Here the CDR3 reads CASSLAGGPRDTQYF. The CDR3, as DNA: TGTGCCAGCAGCTTAGCGGGGGGGCCTCGGGATACGCAGTATTTT. The whole variable domain, remainder taken from reference TRBV7-2 and TRBJ2-3, is GAGVSQSPSNKVTEKGKDVELRCDPISGHTALYWYRQSLGQGLEFLIYFQGNSAPDKSGLPSDRFSAERTGGSVSTLTIQRTQQEDSAVYLCASSLAGGPRDTQYFGPGTRLTVL.

This clonotype turned up a few times. The V gene is TRBV6-1, the J gene TRBJ1-5; D not certain. From germline, CDR1 is MNHNS and CDR2 SASEGT. V lost 2 bases and J lost 1, with 9 bases in between. The CDR3 is 15 residues long. CDR3 sequence (DNA): TGTGCCAGCAGTGAACGCAGGCTAAGCAATCAGCCCCAGCATTTT. This codes for CASSERRLSNQPQHF.

The chain carries TRBV4-1 and TRBJ1-3; D gene unclear. The germline CDR1 and CDR2 sequences are MGHRA and YSYEKL. V gave up 2 bases and J gave up 2 bases, with 10 bases separating them. This CDR3 is 15 amino acids long. CDR3 amino acids: CASSQPLKAGNTIYF. In DNA, the CDR3 is TGCGCCAGCAGCCAACCCTTAAAGGCTGGAAACACCATATATTTT.

The chain combines TRBV11-2 with TRBJ2-7, with 10 bases lining up with TRBD1. The CDR3 has 16 residues. Germline CDR1 is SGHAT and CDR2 is FQNNGV. V gave up 3 bases and J gave up 4 bases; unmatched junction bases: 9. The CDR3 DNA sequence: TGTGCCAGCAGCTTCGGACAGGGGGTTCGGAGGTACGAGCAGTACTTC. Translation: CASSFGQGVRRYEQYF.

The rearrangement uses TRBV2 and TRBJ1-2; D gene unclear. The CDR3 loop spans 15 amino acids. The germline CDR1 and CDR2 sequences are SNHLY and FYNNEI. The V end was cut by 1 base, the J end by 5 bases, with 14 bases between. The chain's CDR3 is CASSEGSWRGYGYTF. The CDR3 region has the DNA TGTGCCAGCAGTGAAGGAAGCTGGCGGGGATATGGCTACACCTTC.

CDR3 in DNA: TGTGCCAGCAGTGGGACTAGCGGGAGGGCCTTCTACAATGAGCAGTTCTTC. Protein: CASSGTSGRAFYNEQFF. The chain joins TRBV6-1 to TRBJ2-1, with 15 nucleotides matching TRBD2. This CDR3 spans 17 amino acids. Germline CDR1 is MNHNS and CDR2 is SASEGT. The junction had 4 bases not matched to a gene; V was cut back by 4 bases and J by 3 bases.

The V and J genes are TRBV7-9 and TRBJ1-1; 7 nucleotides agree with TRBD1. V was pared by 3 bases and J by 3 bases, with 13 bases of the junction left unmatched. In germline, CDR1 is SEHNR, CDR2 FQNEAQ (reference sequence). The CDR3 sequence is 17 residues long. The CDR3 region is CASSFKPPGQKHTEAFF. The CDR3 DNA sequence: TGTGCCAGCAGCTTCAAACCCCCGGGACAGAAACACACTGAAGCTTTCTTT.

This clonotype has more than one count but fewer than ten. The rearrangement uses TRBV12-3 or TRBV12-4 and TRBJ1-3; 8 bases are a match to TRBD1. J was trimmed by 4 bases and V by 7 bases; bases with no gene match: 9. This CDR3 comprises 15 residues. For the CDR3, the DNA is TGTGCCAGCAACATCCCAGGGACAGGAGGAAACACCATATATTTT. As protein: CASNIPGTGGNTIYF.

This clonotype was counted between two and nine times. The chain has TRBV6-5 and TRBJ2-5; perhaps D is TRBD1 or TRBD2 (5 bases each). Trimming left V 0 bases short and J 4 bases short, with 9 bases between. The germline V gene has CDR1 MNHEY and CDR2 SVGAGI. The CDR3 is made up of 14 amino acids. CDR3 residues: CASSYSTGAETQYF. The DNA for the CDR3 is TGTGCCAGCAGTTACTCAACCGGGGCAGAGACCCAGTACTTC.

V usage is TRBV12-5 and J usage is TRBJ2-4, with 7 nucleotides matching TRBD1. V trimming: 6 bases; J trimming: 5 bases; junction bases outside the gene matches: 4. The CDR3 contains 13 residues. Germline CDR1 LGHNT, CDR2 FRNRAP. CDR3 loop: CASGPGQQNIQYF. The CDR3 nucleotides read TGTGCTAGTGGGCCGGGACAGCAAAACATTCAGTACTTC.

The rearrangement uses TRBV12-3 or TRBV12-4 and TRBJ2-1; 7 bases align to TRBD1. After removal of 8 bases from V and 2 bases from J, the junction contained 9 bases not matched to a gene. This CDR3 has 15 amino acids. CDR3 sequence reads: CASRGPGTAYNEQFF. CDR3 bases: TGTGCCAGCCGAGGCCCCGGGACAGCCTACAATGAGCAGTTCTTC.

CDR3 amino acids: CATSESGVVNEQFF. The CDR3 DNA sequence: TGTGCCACCAGTGAGTCGGGGGTTGTAAATGAGCAGTTCTTC. The V call is TRBV24-1, the J call TRBJ2-1, with D possibly being TRBD2 (6 bases). The CDR3 length is 14 residues. Trimming took 4 bases from V and 7 from J, leaving 13 bases between them. CDR1 is KGHDR, CDR2 SFDVKD, per germline.